This TCR beta chain was observed in a study of monozygotic twins with inflammatory bowel disease. Following a re-call of the 5' RACE reads, TCRdb has one entry per CDR3 protein and lacks DNA. This repertoire includes under 200,000 distinct CDR3 sequences. CDR1 is ENHRY, CDR2 SYGVKD, per germline. The CDR3 has 15 amino acids. This chain joins TRBV10-3 and TRBJ1-3; TCRdb gives TRBD1 as the D gene, but with no DNA this cannot be confirmed. This clonotype originated in a human donor with ulcerative colitis or Crohn's disease, or a healthy co-twin of an affected twin (not recorded which). Sequencing was done on a sample of blood. The CDR3 region is CAIWDRPHSGNTIYF.